Listed below are T cell receptor beta chains from one sample, sequenced in a study of cytomegalovirus exposure and HLA in healthy donors. Sequencing used immunoSEQ multiplex PCR; TCRdb keeps in-frame clones, though not all of them. The data contain some 88,000 clones, roughly 97% of them seen just once; the ten biggest clones take up 0.78%. The material sequenced was PBMCs. These receptor sequences come from a man younger than 35 in good health and CMV-seronegative. Each CDR3 is given without its conserved first and last residue.

V gene,CDR3 protein
TRBV5-1,ASSLFELSGANVLT
TRBV7-3,ASSPGTGRTDTQY
TRBV9,ASWLAGVRVGNEQF
TRBV10-1,ASSDRTGVTGELF
TRBV18,ASSSKGWNGELF
TRBV10-1,ASSAGTSGTAEQF
TRBV5-5,ASSWTGGQPQH
TRBV5-4,ASSLEGGGNTIY
TRBV19,ASSVGTTNEKLF
TRBV29-1,SVADRTERNYGYT
TRBV6-6,ASSSTGNYGYT
TRBV6-1,ASSERGLLSYEQY
TRBV7-9,ASSPWTSGSYEQY
TRBV29-1,SAQNTEAF
TRBV9,ASSPSQGGLAKLF
TRBV27,ASSLTGGATDTQY
TRBV27,ASSFILGGLARSSGANVLT
TRBV5-8,ASSFRTSNEQF
TRBV5-1,ASSSQANTEAF
TRBV9,ASSSFSGVVRTDTQY
TRBV7-9,ASSLIGGRGEKLF
TRBV9,ASAQGGLAGGPEQF
TRBV5-4,ASSFRQGASSYNEQF
TRBV11-2,ASSGQSQETQY
TRBV5-6,ASSFGQGGEKLF
TRBV30,AWGQHRGWGIQY
TRBV6-5,ASHRSGASYNEQF
TRBV19,ASSMAGVWSDTQY
TRBV6-1,ASSAGLEGEKLF
TRBV5-4,ASSLHPGGNYGYT
TRBV7-3,ASSRTGLDYNEQF
TRBV7-6,ASSSRLAGVETQY
TRBV9,ASSPGTSGQETQY